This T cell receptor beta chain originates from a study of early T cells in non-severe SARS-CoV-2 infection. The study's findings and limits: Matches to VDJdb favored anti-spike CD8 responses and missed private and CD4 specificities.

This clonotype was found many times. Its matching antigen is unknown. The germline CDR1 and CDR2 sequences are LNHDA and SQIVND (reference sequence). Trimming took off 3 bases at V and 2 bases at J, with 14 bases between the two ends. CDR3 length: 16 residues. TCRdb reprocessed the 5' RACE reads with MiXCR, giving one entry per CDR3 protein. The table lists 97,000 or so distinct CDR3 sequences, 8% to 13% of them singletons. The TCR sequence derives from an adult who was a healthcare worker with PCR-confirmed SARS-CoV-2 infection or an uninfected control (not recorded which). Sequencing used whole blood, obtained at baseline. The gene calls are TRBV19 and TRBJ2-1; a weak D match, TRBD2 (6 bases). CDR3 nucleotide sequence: TGTGCCAGTAGTATCCCGAGTGGAGGGGCCTACAATGAGCAGTTCTTC. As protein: CASSIPSGGAYNEQFF.